The next 27 T cell receptor beta chains were all read from a single sample in a study of spatial heterogeneity in lung cancer. Noted time point: sample taken at primary tumor resection. TCRdb fed the 5' RACE reads into MiXCR, producing one record per CDR3 protein. Of thousands of distinct CDR3 sequences listed, approximately 8.6% are singletons. This sample comprised PBMCs, obtained at surgery. These receptor sequences come from a male donor with early-stage non-small cell lung cancer.

This clonotype is labeled medium-sized (0.01 to 0.1%). The chain is built from TRBV5-1 and TRBJ2-7; D may be TRBD1 (5 bases). Trimming left V 4 bases short and J 4 bases short, with 9 bases between. Germline V CDR1 and CDR2: SGHRS, YFSETQ. The CDR3 length is 12 residues. For the CDR3, the DNA is TGCGCCAGCAGCGCCGACAGTTACGAGCAGTACTTC. It encodes CASSADSYEQYF. Full variable domain (remainder filled in from reference TRBV5-1 and TRBJ2-7): KAGVTQTPRYLIKTRGQQVTLSCSPISGHRSVSWYQQTPGQGLQFLFEYFSETQRNKGNFPGRFSGRQFSNSRSEMNVSTLELGDSALYLCASSADSYEQYFGPGTRLTVT.

This clonotype was observed many times. The gene calls are TRBV10-3 and TRBJ1-1; a weak D match, TRBD1 (5 bases). The ends were cut back, 0 bases at V and 4 bases at J, with 9 bases in the middle. This CDR3 comprises 14 residues. Germline V gene sequence: CDR1 ENHRY, CDR2 SYGVKD. CDR3 residues: CAISESVRVTEAFF. Here the CDR3 DNA reads TGTGCCATCAGTGAGTCCGTCAGGGTCACTGAAGCTTTCTTT.

This clonotype was found many times. This chain joins TRBV28 and TRBJ2-5; TRBD2 matches 12 bases. The junction had 7 bases not matched to a gene; V was cut back by 5 bases and J by 3 bases. Germline CDR1 is MDHEN and CDR2 is SYDVKM. This CDR3 comprises 16 residues. CDR3 protein: CASSAVLAGGEETQYF. CDR3 coding DNA: TGTGCCAGCAGTGCCGTTCTAGCGGGAGGGGAAGAGACCCAGTACTTC.

The sample holds many counts of this clonotype. CDR3 DNA: TGTGCCAGCAGTTCCCTCCGGGTCAAAGCGGGACTAGATGCCTACGAGCAGTACTTC. This codes for CASSSLRVKAGLDAYEQYF. The J gene is TRBJ2-7, the V gene TRBV6-5; 8 positions match TRBD2. The CDR3 length is 19 residues. V lost 4 bases and J lost 2; bases outside the gene matches: 19. In germline, CDR1 is MNHEY, CDR2 SVGAGI.

This clonotype was observed many times. The chain combines TRBV5-1 with TRBJ2-2, with 9 bases that match TRBD1. CDR1 is SGHRS, CDR2 YFSETQ, per germline. J lost 7 bases, V lost 4 bases, and 5 bases had no gene match. The CDR3 totals 14 residues. The CDR3 protein is CASSRGQGNGELFF. The DNA for the CDR3 is TGCGCCAGCAGCAGGGGACAGGGAAACGGGGAGCTGTTTTTT.

There are many counts of this clonotype. The genes are TRBV2 and TRBJ2-1; TRBD2 aligns across 7 bases. J lost 0 bases, V lost 6 bases, and 8 bases had no gene match. This CDR3 has 16 amino acids. CDR1 and CDR2 (germline): SNHLY, FYNNEI. The CDR3 reads CASSGTTRSSYNEQFF. CDR3 DNA sequence: TGTGCCAGCAGCGGGACTACCCGTAGCTCCTACAATGAGCAGTTCTTC.

Ten or more counts support this clonotype. The chain employs TRBV4-1 and TRBJ2-5; D unresolved. V lost 2 bases and J 1 base, leaving 11 bases between the germline ends. Per the germline V gene, CDR1 is MGHRA and CDR2 is YSYEKL. This CDR3 spans 15 amino acids. The CDR3 region is CASSQLGSIQETQYF. CDR3 nucleotide sequence: TGCGCCAGCAGCCAATTAGGCAGCATCCAAGAGACCCAGTACTTC.

The chain carries TRBV20-1 and TRBJ2-1; 10 nucleotides align to TRBD2. Germline-derived CDR1 and CDR2 are DFQATT and SNEGSKA (reference sequence). CDR3 size: 14 residues. V lost 6 bases to trimming and J lost 4 bases; unmatched junction nucleotides: 6. The CDR3 sequence is CSATTSGAYNEQFF. DNA for the CDR3: TGCAGTGCCACTACTAGCGGGGCTTACAATGAGCAGTTCTTC.

This clonotype was observed many times. The chain couples TRBV3-1 to TRBJ1-1; tentative D call: TRBD1 (5 bases). The ends were cut back, 5 bases at V and 1 base at J, with 11 bases in the middle. The CDR3 contains 14 residues. Per germline, CDR1 LGHDT and CDR2 YNNKEL (reference sequence). The CDR3 spells CASSYQGANTEAFF. The CDR3 region has the DNA TGTGCCAGCAGCTACCAGGGAGCGAACACTGAAGCTTTCTTT.

The chain links TRBV7-2 to TRBJ2-2, with TRBD2 matching over 7 bases. There are 18 residues in the CDR3. Germline values: CDR1 SGHTA, CDR2 FQGNSA. The J segment lost 5 bases and the V segment lost 6 bases, leaving 18 bases of the junction unmatched. CDR3 residues: CASRPSGLPPRRTGELFF. The CDR3 DNA follows: TGTGCCAGCAGACCTAGCGGCCTTCCGCCCCGGCGAACCGGGGAGCTGTTTTTT.

This clonotype has more than one count but fewer than ten. The gene calls are TRBV19 and TRBJ2-3; TRBD2 is a possible D gene (6 bases). The germline V and J ends were trimmed by 4 bases and 1 base, with 18 bases remaining between them. Per the germline V gene, CDR1 is LNHDA and CDR2 is SQIVND (reference sequence). CDR3 length: 17 residues. For the CDR3, the DNA is TGTGCCAGTAGTAAAATACTTAGCGGATCAGGCACAGATACGCAGTATTTT. This codes for CASSKILSGSGTDTQYF.

In this sample, this clonotype is medium-sized (0.01 to 0.1%). This rearrangement joins TRBV27 to TRBJ2-7, with 14 bases aligning to TRBD2. The CDR3 is 16 amino acids. Looked up from germline, CDR1 is MNHEY and CDR2 is SMNVEV (reference sequence). Losses at the gene ends were 3 bases for V and 6 bases for J; bases not matched to a gene: 7. The CDR3 region is CASSFLGTSGSLEQYF. CDR3 coding DNA: TGTGCCAGCAGTTTTCTGGGGACTAGCGGGAGTCTCGAGCAGTACTTC.

Note on this clonotype: One junction end disagrees with the germline gene, perhaps due to a read error. This chain joins TRBV7-7 and TRBJ2-5; TRBD1 matches 9 bases. Germline assignment: CDR1 SSHAT and CDR2 FNYEAQ (reference sequence). The CDR3 has 14 residues. The CDR3 region is CASSATGGQETQYF. CDR3 bases: TGTGCTAGCAGCGCGACAGGGGGACAAGAGACCCAGTACTTC.

This clonotype was seen many times. This rearrangement joins TRBV5-1 to TRBJ2-1; either TRBD1 or TRBD2 may fit D (5 bases each). The CDR3 is 15 amino acids. Between the trimmed V and J ends, which lost 6 bases and 5 bases, there was a span of 18 bases. Germline V gene lookup returns CDR1 SGHRS and CDR2 YFSETQ. The CDR3 coding sequence is TGCGCCAGCACCCCATTACCCGGGACCCACAATGAGCAGTTCTTC. It is translated as CASTPLPGTHNEQFF.

This clonotype was counted a few times. V usage is TRBV29-1 and J usage is TRBJ2-7; possibly TRBD2 for D (6 bases). The CDR3 runs to 16 residues. The germline gives CDR1 SQVTM, CDR2 ANQGSEA. Trimming took off 4 bases at V and 6 bases at J, with 25 bases between the two ends. The CDR3 region has the DNA TGCAGCGTTGCAGATGATGGGACTTATGGGCGAATCGAGCAGTACTTC. Amino acid sequence: CSVADDGTYGRIEQYF.

The V call is TRBV7-9, the J call TRBJ1-2; 11 bases map to TRBD1. The germline CDR1 and CDR2 sequences are SEHNR and FQNEAQ (reference sequence). V shed 2 bases, J shed 8 bases, and the junction held 7 bases outside the gene matches. CDR3 length equals 15 residues. The CDR3: CASSLPGQGAGGYTF. The DNA for the CDR3 is TGTGCCAGCAGCTTACCCGGACAGGGGGCGGGCGGCTACACCTTC.

This clonotype has ten or more counts. V usage is TRBV12-3 or TRBV12-4 and J usage is TRBJ2-6, with TRBD1 as a possible D gene (6 bases). The CDR3 has 17 amino acids. Trimming cost V 6 bases and J 0 bases, with 15 bases left between them. CDR3 in DNA: TGTGCCAGCAGCCCAAACAGGGCTAGCTCTGGGGCCAACGTCCTGACTTTC. It is translated as CASSPNRASSGANVLTF.

This clonotype has a count of ten or more. The chain uses TRBV24-1 and TRBJ2-5; D remains ambiguous. The CDR3 runs 16 residues. The germline CDR1 and CDR2 sequences are KGHDR and SFDVKD. The V end lost 3 bases, the J end lost 7 bases, and 20 bases lay between the germline ends. The CDR3 region is CATSDTPGPTTGTQYF. CDR3 sequence (DNA): TGTGCCACCAGTGATACCCCCGGACCCACTACGGGGACCCAGTACTTC.

In its sample, this clonotype ranks as medium-sized. The chain recombines TRBV7-9 with TRBJ1-5; no clear D gene. Germline V gives CDR1 SEHNR, CDR2 FQNEAQ (reference sequence). There are 13 residues in the CDR3. Trimming took off 5 bases at V and 2 bases at J, with 7 bases between the two ends. CDR3 loop: CASSRLGNQPQHF. The CDR3 DNA is TGTGCCAGCAGCCGACTGGGCAATCAGCCCCAGCATTTT.

This clonotype showed up many times. The gene calls are TRBV19 and TRBJ2-2; D is possibly TRBD2 (5 bases). This CDR3 contains 12 residues. V lost 7 bases and J 6 bases, leaving 9 bases between the germline ends. Germline V gene sequence: CDR1 LNHDA, CDR2 SQIVND (reference sequence). CDR3 sequence reads: CASNRAAGELFF. The CDR3 nucleotides are TGTGCCAGTAATAGAGCGGCCGGGGAGCTGTTTTTT.

This clonotype ranks as medium-sized. A read error may produce the germline difference seen at one junction end. This chain connects TRBV7-7 to TRBJ2-2; D perhaps matches TRBD1 (5 bases). This CDR3 is 17 amino acids long. The germline V gene encodes CDR1 SSHAT and CDR2 FNYEAQ (reference sequence). Here the CDR3 DNA reads TGTGCTAGCAGCACCCAGGGATCTCGGATCTTGGCCGGGGAGCTGTTTTTT. Amino acids: CASSTQGSRILAGELFF.

This clonotype was observed many times. The rearrangement uses TRBV3-1 and TRBJ2-2, with D maybe TRBD1 (6 bases). Trimming removed 6 bases from V and 0 bases from J, with 11 bases in between. CDR3 length equals 15 residues. Germline-derived CDR1 and CDR2 are LGHDT and YNNKEL (reference sequence). The DNA for the CDR3 is TGTGCCAGCAGACGGACAGCTTCGAACACCGGGGAGCTGTTTTTT. It codes for CASRRTASNTGELFF.

This clonotype was observed many times. The V gene is TRBV6-2 or TRBV6-3, the J gene TRBJ2-5; 10 bases match TRBD2. The J segment lost 5 bases and the V segment lost 2 bases, leaving 5 bases of the junction unmatched. This CDR3 is built from 15 residues. Germline assignment: CDR1 MNHEY and CDR2 SVGEGT. In DNA, the CDR3 is TGTGCCAGCAGTTACCGCCTAGCGGGAGCGGAGACCCAGTACTTC. It encodes CASSYRLAGAETQYF.

This clonotype was counted ten times or more. The rearrangement joins TRBV29-1 to TRBJ1-2; D unclear. The CDR3 runs to 11 residues. V lost 5 bases, J lost 8 bases, and 12 bases lay in between. Germline CDR1 is SQVTM and CDR2 is ANQGSEA. The DNA of the CDR3 is TGCAGCGTTCGGTCACAGAGGGGCTACACCTTC. Translation gives CSVRSQRGYTF.

At least ten counts were recorded for this clonotype. The gene calls are TRBV7-2 and TRBJ2-3, with 10 bases identical to TRBD2. Germline values: CDR1 SGHTA, CDR2 FQGNSA. The trim removed 1 base at V and 2 bases at J, leaving 6 bases unmatched. The CDR3 is made up of 17 amino acids. This CDR3 reads CASSLVLAGGPTDTQYF. CDR3 coding DNA: TGTGCCAGCAGCTTAGTTTTAGCGGGAGGCCCCACAGATACGCAGTATTTT.

There are many counts of this clonotype. The chain combines TRBV27 with TRBJ1-2, with a tentative D call TRBD1 (5 bases). This CDR3 is 15 amino acids long. Germline CDR1 is MNHEY and CDR2 is SMNVEV (reference sequence). Trimming took off 9 bases at V and 3 bases at J, with 20 bases between the two ends. CDR3 coding DNA: TGTGCCAGACCGACCCCCTTAGGGGATGACTATGGCTACACCTTC. Its protein product is CARPTPLGDDYGYTF.

This clonotype was seen ten or more times. V gene TRBV7-2 combines with J gene TRBJ2-5; 9 bases fit TRBD2. Germline V CDR1 and CDR2: SGHTA, FQGNSA. The CDR3 is made up of 16 amino acids. Trimming cost V 4 bases and J 5 bases; bases outside gene matches: 11. The CDR3 sequence is CASSSPHGTSRETQYF. The CDR3 DNA sequence: TGTGCCAGCAGCTCGCCCCACGGGACTAGCAGGGAGACCCAGTACTTC.